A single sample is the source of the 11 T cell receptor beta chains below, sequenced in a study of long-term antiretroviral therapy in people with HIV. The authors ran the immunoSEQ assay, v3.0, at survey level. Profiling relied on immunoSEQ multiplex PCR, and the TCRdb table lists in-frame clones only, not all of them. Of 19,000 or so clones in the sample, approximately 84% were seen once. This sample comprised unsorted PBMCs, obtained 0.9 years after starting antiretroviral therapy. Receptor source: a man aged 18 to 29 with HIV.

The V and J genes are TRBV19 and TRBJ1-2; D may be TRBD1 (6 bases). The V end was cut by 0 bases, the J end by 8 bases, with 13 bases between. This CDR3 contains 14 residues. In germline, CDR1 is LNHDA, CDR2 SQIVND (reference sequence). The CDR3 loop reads CASSIDWGAIGYTF. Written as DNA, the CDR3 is TGTGCCAGTAGTATAGATTGGGGGGCGATCGGCTACACCTTC.

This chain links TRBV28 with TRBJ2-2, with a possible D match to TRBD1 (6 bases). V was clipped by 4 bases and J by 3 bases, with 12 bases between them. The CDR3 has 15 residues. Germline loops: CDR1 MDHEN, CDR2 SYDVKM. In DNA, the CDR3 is TGTGCCAGCAGTTCTGCGGACAGTTACACCGGGGAGCTGTTTTTT. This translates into CASSSADSYTGELFF.

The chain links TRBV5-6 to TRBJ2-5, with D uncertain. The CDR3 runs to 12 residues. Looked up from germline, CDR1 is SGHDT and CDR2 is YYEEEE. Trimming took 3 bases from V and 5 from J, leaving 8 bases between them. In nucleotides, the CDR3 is TGTGCCAGCAGCTCAAGTGGGGAGACCCAGTACTTC. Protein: CASSSSGETQYF.

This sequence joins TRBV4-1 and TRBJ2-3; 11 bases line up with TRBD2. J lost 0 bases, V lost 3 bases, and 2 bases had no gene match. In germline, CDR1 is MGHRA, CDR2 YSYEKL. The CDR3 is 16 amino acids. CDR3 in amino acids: CASSQGTSGSTDTQYF. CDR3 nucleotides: TGCGCCAGCAGCCAGGGGACTAGCGGTAGCACAGATACGCAGTATTTT.

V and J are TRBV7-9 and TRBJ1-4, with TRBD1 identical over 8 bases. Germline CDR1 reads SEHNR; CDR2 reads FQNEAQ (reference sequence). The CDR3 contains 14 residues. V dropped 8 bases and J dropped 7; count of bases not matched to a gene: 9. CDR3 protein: CASGLRTGTEKLFF. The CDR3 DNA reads TGTGCCAGCGGACTTCGGACAGGGACTGAAAAACTGTTTTTT.

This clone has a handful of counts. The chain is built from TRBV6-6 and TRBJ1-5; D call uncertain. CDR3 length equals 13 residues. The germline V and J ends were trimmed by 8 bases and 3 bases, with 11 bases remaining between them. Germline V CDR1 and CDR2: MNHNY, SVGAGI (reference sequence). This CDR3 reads CASLKSANQPQHF. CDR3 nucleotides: TGTGCCAGCCTAAAATCGGCCAATCAGCCCCAGCATTTT.

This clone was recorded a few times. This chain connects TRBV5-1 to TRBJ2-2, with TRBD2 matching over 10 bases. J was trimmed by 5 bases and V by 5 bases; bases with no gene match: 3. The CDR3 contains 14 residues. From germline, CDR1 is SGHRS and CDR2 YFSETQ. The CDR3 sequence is CASSLAGDTGELFF. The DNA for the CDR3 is TGCGCCAGCAGTCTAGCGGGGGATACCGGGGAGCTGTTTTTT.

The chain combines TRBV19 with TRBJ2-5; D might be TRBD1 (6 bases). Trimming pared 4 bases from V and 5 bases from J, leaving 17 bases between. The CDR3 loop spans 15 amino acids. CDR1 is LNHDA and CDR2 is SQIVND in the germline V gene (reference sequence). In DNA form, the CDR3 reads TGTGCCAGTAGTACAGATCAGGGGATTGGGGAGACCCAGTACTTC. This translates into CASSTDQGIGETQYF.

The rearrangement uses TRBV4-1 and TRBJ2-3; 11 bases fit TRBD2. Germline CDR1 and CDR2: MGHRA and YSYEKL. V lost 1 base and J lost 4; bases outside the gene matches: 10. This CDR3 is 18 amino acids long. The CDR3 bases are TGCGCCAGCAGCCAAGGTCTAGCGGGGGGTGGGGTCGCAGATACGCAGTATTTT. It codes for CASSQGLAGGGVADTQYF.

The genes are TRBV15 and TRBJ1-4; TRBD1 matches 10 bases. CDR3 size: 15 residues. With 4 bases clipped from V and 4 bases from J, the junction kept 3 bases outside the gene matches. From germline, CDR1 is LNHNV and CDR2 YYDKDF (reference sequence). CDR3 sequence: CATSTGTGDNEKLFF. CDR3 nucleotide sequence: TGTGCCACCAGCACCGGGACAGGGGATAATGAAAAACTGTTTTTT.

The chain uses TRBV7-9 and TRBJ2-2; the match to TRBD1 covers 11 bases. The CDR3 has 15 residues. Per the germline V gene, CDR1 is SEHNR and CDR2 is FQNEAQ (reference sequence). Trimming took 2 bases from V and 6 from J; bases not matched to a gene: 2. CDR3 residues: CASSLLGQGAGELFF. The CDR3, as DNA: TGTGCCAGCAGCTTATTGGGACAGGGGGCCGGGGAGCTGTTTTTT.